This T cell receptor beta chain was profiled in a study of blood T cell repertoires in COVID-19. Study details: Collection of acute and convalescent COVID-19 samples took place in the United States, Italy and Spain. PBMCs, B-cell-depleted T cells, or T cells were the source of the cDNA or gDNA that made up the material.

In the authors' workflow: Amplification with reference gene primers provided the estimates of nucleated cell counts. Profiling relied on immunoSEQ multiplex PCR, and the TCRdb table lists in-frame clones only, not all of them. From that table come the V and J calls and clone size; the DNA was used to work out D and trimming. The sample comprises about 80,000 clones, roughly four fifths of which are singletons, and about 17% rests with the top ten. With V trimmed by 4 bases and J by 7 bases, 11 bases remained unmatched. This CDR3 spans 17 amino acids. The germline V gene encodes CDR1 SGHVS and CDR2 FQNEAQ.

The TCR was taken from a man aged 65 to 85 with active or convalescent COVID-19. The chain carries TRBV7-8 and TRBJ1-5; 12 bases fit TRBD1. Sequenced: peripheral blood. The CDR3 sequence: CASSSTWGQGANQPQHF. The CDR3 region has the DNA TGTGCCAGCAGCTCGACATGGGGACAGGGGGCTAACCAGCCCCAGCATTTT. Full variable domain (remainder filled in from reference TRBV7-8 and TRBJ1-5): GAGVSQSPRYKVAKRGQDVALRCDPISGHVSLFWYQQALGQGPEFLTYFQNEAQLDKSGLPSDRFFAERPEGSVSTLKIQRTQQEDSAVYLCASSSTWGQGANQPQHFGDGTRLSIL.